This T cell receptor (beta chain) was captured by sequencing in a study of CD8+CD57+ T cells in acquired aplastic anemia. On the study more broadly: The study obtained an average of about 3.1 ug of DNA from sorted CD4+ and CD8+ cells. Whole-study findings and limits: Between patients and controls, CD8+ Simpson's diversity did not vary significantly.

On this clonotype itself: Its specificity is not known.

All patients picked for sequencing had shown, by flow cytometry, an expansion of CD8+CD57+ cells. The template used for profiling TCR beta VDJ and CDR3 was genomic DNA. TCRdb re-called the reads through MiXCR, storing one row per CDR3 protein. The sample consists of 300,000 or so distinct CDR3 sequences, 56% of them appearing once. Trimming cost V 1 base and J 4 bases, with 17 bases left between them. The CDR3 contains 17 residues. CDR1 is SQVTM, CDR2 ANQGSEA, per germline. Sequenced: sorted CD4+, CD8+, or CD8+CD57+ T cells (not recorded which) from PBMCs. This clonotype was obtained from a human donor with aplastic anemia. This chain links TRBV29-1 with TRBJ2-6, with D possibly TRBD1 on 5 matching bases. CDR3 amino acids: CSVEGVLVGVGANVLTF. CDR3 DNA sequence: TGCAGCGTTGAAGGGGTTTTGGTAGGGGTCGGGGCCAACGTCCTGACTTTC.